This TCR beta chain was captured by sequencing in a study of blood T cells in healthy people across ages. Overall study: There was about one barcoded beta molecule captured by template switching per two T cells. Study-level points and caveats: No conclusive comparison of naive versus antigen-experienced cells was possible with unsorted PBMCs. More naive CD4+ cells and higher diversity marked long-lived donors relative to aged donors.

Between the trimmed V and J ends, which lost 6 bases and 0 bases, there was a span of 15 bases. Germline assignment: CDR1 MNHEY and CDR2 SVGAGI. The CDR3 contains 16 residues. With a J-beta primer mix and a sample-barcoded 5' primer, a second PCR ran about 7 to 12 cycles. TCRdb processed the 5' RACE reads anew with MiXCR; each CDR3 protein has one entry. The sample has roughly 1.4 million distinct CDR3 sequences; approximately 60% are singletons. Researchers report isolating at least 6 million PBMCs per sample. As for this clonotype: Its target is not known.

The V gene is TRBV6-5, the J gene TRBJ2-1, with D tentatively TRBD2 (5 bases). The TCR comes from a young man in good health. The sequenced material came from blood. The CDR3 region is CASSGLHQSSYNEQFF. The CDR3 nucleotides read TGTGCCAGCAGCGGACTGCATCAAAGCTCCTACAATGAGCAGTTCTTC.